This T cell receptor beta chain was sequenced for a study of regulatory T cells in long-lasting Graves disease. For TCR beta, libraries came from iRepertoire HTBI primers and Arm-PCR of CDR3 regions. One entry per CDR3 protein, called by TCRdb with MiXCR from the multiplex PCR reads. The sample includes roughly 560,000 distinct CDR3 sequences, about 16% seen only once; the top ten take around 25%. Germline values: CDR1 DFQATT, CDR2 SNEGSKA (reference sequence). The V segment lost 3 bases and the J segment 7 bases; nucleotides outside the gene matches: 11. This CDR3 comprises 14 residues. Documented time point: newly diagnosed GD, antithyroid drugs for less than 3 months. From PBMCs, RNA was extracted and then used to make the TCR library. This sample was shared with a second study, whose subject was T cells in Graves' hyperthyroidism and ophthalmopathy.

V gene TRBV20-1 combines with J gene TRBJ2-7; 8 nucleotides match TRBD2. This receptor was obtained from a woman aged 35 to 59 with Graves disease. The sequences come from peripheral blood mononuclear cells (PBMCs), collected at new diagnosis, from a patient treated with antithyroid drugs. The CDR3 here is CSASPRSGGREQYF. CDR3 in DNA: TGCAGTGCTAGTCCTCGGTCGGGGGGGCGGGAGCAGTACTTC.